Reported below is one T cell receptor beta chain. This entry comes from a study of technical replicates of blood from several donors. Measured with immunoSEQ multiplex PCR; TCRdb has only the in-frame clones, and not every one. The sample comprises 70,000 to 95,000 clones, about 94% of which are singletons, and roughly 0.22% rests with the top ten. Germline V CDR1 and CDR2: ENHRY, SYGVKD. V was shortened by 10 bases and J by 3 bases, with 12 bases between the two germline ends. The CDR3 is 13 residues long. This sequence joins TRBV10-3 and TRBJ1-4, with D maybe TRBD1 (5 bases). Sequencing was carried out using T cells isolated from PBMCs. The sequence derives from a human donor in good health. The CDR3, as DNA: TGTGCCACGCAAGGGGCGGCTAATGAAAAACTGTTTTTT. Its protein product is CATQGAANEKLFF.